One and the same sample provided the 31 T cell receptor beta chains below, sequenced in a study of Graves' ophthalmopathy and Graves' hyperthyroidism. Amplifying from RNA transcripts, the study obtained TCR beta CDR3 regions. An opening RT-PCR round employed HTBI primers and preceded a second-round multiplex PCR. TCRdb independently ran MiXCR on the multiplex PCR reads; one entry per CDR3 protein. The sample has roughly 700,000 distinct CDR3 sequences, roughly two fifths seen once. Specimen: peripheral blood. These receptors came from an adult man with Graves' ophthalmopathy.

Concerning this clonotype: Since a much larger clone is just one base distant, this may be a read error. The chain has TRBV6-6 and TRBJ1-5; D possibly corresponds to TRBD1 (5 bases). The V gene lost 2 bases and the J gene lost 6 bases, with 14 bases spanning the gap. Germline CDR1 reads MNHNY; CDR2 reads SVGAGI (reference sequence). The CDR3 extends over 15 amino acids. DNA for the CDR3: TGTGCCAGCAGTTACGGGGCAGACGGCAGTCAGCCCCAGCATTTT. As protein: CASSYGADGSQPQHF.

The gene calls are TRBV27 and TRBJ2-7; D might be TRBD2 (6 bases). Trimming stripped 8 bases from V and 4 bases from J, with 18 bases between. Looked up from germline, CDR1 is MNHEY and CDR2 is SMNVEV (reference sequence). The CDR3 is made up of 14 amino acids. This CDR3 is CASVVASATYEQYF. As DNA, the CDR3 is TGTGCCAGCGTTGTCGCTAGCGCTACTTACGAGCAGTACTTC.

In DNA form, the CDR3 reads TGTGCCAGCAGCTCCGGGAGGGGATTTGGCTACACCTTC. Its protein product is CASSSGRGFGYTF. V gene TRBV7-9 combines with J gene TRBJ1-2, with D possibly TRBD1 on 5 matching bases. Trimming left V 4 bases short and J 7 bases short, with 13 bases between. This CDR3 spans 13 amino acids. Germline CDR1 and CDR2: SEHNR and FQNEAQ (reference sequence).

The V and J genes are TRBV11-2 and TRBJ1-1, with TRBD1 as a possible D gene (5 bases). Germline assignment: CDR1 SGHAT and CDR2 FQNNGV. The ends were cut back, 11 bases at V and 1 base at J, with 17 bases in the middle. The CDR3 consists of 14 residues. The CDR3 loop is CAWSFVDRNTEAFF. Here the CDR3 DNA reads TGTGCCTGGAGTTTCGTAGACAGGAACACTGAAGCTTTCTTT.

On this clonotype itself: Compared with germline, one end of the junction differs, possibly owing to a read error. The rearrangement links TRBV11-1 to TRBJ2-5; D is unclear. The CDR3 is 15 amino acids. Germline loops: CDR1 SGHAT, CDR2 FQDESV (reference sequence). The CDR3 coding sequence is TGTGCCAGCAGTGCTCTCCCCCCAGTCGGAGAGATCCAGTACTTC. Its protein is CASSALPPVGEIQYF.

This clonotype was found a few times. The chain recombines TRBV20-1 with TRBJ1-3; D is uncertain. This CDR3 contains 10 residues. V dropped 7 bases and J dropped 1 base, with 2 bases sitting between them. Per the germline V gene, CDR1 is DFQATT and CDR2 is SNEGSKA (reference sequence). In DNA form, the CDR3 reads TGCAGTGGTTCTGGAAACACCATATATTTT. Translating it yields CSGSGNTIYF.

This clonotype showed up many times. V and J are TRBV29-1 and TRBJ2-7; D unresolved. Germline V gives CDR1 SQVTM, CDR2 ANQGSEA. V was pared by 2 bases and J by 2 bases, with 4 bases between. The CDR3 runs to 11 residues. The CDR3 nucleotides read TGCAGCGTTGAAATTGCCTACGAGCAGTACTTC. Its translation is CSVEIAYEQYF.

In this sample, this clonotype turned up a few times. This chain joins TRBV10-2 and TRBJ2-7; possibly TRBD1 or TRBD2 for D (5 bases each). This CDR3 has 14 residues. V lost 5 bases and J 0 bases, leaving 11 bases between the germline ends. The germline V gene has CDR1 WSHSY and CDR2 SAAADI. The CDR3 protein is CASSTRQSSYEQYF. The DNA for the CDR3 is TGCGCCAGCAGTACTAGACAGAGCTCCTACGAGCAGTACTTC.

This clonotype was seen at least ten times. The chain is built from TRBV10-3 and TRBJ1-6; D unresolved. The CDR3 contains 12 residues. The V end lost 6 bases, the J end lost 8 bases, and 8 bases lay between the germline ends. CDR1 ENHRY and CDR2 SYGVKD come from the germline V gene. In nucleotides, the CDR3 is TGTGCCATCAGCCCTCAGGATTCACCCCTCCACTTT. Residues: CAISPQDSPLHF.

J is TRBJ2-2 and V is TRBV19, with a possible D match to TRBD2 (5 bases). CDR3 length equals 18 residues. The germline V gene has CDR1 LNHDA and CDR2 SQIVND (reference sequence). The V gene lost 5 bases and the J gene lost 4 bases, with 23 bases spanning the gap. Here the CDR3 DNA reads TGTGCCAGTAGTCCTCGGGGTAAGGCGGACGATGGCACCGGGGAGCTGTTTTTT. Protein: CASSPRGKADDGTGELFF.

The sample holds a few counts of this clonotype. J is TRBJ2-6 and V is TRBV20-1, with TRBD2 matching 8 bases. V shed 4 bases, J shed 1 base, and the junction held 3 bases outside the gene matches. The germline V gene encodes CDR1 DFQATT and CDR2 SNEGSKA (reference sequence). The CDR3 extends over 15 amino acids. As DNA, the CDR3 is TGCAGTGCTACCTCGGGGGGGTCTGGGGCCAACGTCCTGACTTTC. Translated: CSATSGGSGANVLTF.

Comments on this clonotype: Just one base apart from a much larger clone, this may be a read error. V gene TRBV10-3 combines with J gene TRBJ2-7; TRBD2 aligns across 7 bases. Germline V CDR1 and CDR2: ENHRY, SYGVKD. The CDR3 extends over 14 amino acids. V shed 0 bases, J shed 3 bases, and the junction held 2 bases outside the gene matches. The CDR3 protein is CAISESGLNYEQYV. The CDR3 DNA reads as TGTGCCATCAGTGAGTCGGGACTAAACTACGAGCAGTACGTC.

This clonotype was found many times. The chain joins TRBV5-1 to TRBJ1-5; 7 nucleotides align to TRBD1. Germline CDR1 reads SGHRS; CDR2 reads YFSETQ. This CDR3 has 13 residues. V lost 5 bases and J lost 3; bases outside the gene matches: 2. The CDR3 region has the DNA TGCGCCAGCAGACAGGGGATCAATCAGCCCCAGCATTTT. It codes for CASRQGINQPQHF.

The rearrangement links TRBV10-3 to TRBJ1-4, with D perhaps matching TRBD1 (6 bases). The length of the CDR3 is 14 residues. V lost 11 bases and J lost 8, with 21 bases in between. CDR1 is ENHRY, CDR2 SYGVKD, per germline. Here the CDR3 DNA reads TGTGCCTCCCGACGGGGGGCGCCTTGGGAAAAACTGTTTTTT. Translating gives CASRRGAPWEKLFF.

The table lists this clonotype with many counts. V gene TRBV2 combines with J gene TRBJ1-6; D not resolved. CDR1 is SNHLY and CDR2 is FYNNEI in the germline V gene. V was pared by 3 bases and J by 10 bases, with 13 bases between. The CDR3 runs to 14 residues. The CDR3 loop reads CASSDEGSISPLHF. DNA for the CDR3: TGTGCCAGCAGTGATGAGGGCAGCATCTCACCCCTCCACTTT.

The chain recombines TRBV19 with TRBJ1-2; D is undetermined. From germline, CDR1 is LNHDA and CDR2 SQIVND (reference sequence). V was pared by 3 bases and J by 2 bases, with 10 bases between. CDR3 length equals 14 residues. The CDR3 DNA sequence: TGTGCCAGTAGTATCTCCCCCCCCAACTATGGCTACACCTTC. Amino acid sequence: CASSISPPNYGYTF.

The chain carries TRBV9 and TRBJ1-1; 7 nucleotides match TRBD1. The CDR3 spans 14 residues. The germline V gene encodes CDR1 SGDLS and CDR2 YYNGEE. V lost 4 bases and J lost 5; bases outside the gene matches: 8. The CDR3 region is CASSPGGVGTEAFF. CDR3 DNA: TGTGCCAGCAGCCCAGGGGGGGTCGGTACTGAAGCTTTCTTT. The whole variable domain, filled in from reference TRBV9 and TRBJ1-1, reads DSGVTQTPKHLITATGQRVTLRCSPRSGDLSVYWYQQSLDQGLQFLIQYYNGEERAKGNILERFSAQQFPDLHSELNLSSLELGDSALYFCASSPGGVGTEAFFGQGTRLTVV.

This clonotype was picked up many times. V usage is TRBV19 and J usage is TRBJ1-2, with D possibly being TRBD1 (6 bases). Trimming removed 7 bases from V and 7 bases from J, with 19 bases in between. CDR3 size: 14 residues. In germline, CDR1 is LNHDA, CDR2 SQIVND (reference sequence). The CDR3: CASTHGGEFLGYTF. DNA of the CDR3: TGTGCCAGTACTCACGGGGGCGAGTTCCTTGGCTACACCTTC.

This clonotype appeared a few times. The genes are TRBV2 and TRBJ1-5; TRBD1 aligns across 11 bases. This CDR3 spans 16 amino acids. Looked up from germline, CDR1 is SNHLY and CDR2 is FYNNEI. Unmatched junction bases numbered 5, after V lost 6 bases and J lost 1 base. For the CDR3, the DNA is TGTGCCAGCAGGAGGACAGGGGGCGTGAGCAATCAGCCCCAGCATTTT. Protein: CASRRTGGVSNQPQHF.

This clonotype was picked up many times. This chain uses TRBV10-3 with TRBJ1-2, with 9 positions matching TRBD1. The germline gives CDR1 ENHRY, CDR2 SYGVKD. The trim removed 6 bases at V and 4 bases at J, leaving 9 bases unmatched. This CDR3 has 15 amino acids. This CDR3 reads CAISYRDRVGYGYTF. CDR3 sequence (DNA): TGTGCCATCAGCTACCGGGACAGGGTCGGCTATGGCTACACCTTC.

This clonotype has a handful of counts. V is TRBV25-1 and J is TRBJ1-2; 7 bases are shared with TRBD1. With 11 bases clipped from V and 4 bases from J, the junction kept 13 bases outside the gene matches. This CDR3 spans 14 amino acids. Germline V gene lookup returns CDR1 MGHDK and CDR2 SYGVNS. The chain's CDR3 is CAWSVVRGTYGYTF. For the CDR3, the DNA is TGTGCCTGGAGTGTCGTCAGGGGGACCTATGGCTACACCTTC.

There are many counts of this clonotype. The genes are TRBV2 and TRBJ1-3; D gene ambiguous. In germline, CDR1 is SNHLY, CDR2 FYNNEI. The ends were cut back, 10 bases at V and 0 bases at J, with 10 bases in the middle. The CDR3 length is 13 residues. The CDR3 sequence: CATTGISGNTIYF. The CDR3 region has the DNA TGTGCCACCACTGGGATCTCTGGAAACACCATATATTTT.

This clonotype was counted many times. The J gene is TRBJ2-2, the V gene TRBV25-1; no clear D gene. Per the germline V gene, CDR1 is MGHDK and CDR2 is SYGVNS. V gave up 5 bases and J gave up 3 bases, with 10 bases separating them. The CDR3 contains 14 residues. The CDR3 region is CASSCKADTGELFF. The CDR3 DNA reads TGTGCCAGCAGTTGTAAGGCGGACACCGGGGAGCTGTTTTTT. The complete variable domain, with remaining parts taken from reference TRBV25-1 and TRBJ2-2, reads EADIYQTPRYLVIGTGKKITLECSQTMGHDKMYWYQQDPGMELHLIHYSYGVNSTEKGDLSSESTVSRIRTEHFPLTLESARPSHTSQYLCASSCKADTGELFFGEGSRLTVL.

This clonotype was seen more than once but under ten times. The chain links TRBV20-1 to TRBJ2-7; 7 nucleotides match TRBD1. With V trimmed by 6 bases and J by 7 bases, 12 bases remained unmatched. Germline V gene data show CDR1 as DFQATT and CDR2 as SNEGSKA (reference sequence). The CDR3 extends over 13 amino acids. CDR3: CSAVDRSSKEQYF. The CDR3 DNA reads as TGCAGTGCAGTGGACAGGTCGTCGAAGGAGCAGTACTTC.

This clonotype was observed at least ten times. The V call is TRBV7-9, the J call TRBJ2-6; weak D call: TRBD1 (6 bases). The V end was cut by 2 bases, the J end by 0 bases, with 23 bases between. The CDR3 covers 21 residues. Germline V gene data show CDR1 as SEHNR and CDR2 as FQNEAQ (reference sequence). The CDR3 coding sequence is TGTGCCAGCAGCTTATGGTCCAGGGGAGCGAACCCTCGCTCTGGGGCCAACGTCCTGACTTTC. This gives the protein CASSLWSRGANPRSGANVLTF.

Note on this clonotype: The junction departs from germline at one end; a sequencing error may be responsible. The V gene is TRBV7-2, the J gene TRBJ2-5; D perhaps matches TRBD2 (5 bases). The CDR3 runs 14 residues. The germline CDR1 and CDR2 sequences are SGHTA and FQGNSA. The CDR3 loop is CASSLSNPGEIQYF. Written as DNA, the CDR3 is TGTGCCAGCAGCTTAAGTAATCCTGGGGAGATCCAGTACTTC.

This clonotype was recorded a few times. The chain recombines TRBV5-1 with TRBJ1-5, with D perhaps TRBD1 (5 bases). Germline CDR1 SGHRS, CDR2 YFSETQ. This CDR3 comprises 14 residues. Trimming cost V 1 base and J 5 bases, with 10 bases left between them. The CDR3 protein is CASSLNPGHQPQHF. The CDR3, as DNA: TGCGCCAGCAGCTTGAACCCGGGGCATCAGCCCCAGCATTTT. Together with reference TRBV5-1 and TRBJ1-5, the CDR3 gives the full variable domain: KAGVTQTPRYLIKTRGQQVTLSCSPISGHRSVSWYQQTPGQGLQFLFEYFSETQRNKGNFPGRFSGRQFSNSRSEMNVSTLELGDSALYLCASSLNPGHQPQHFGDGTRLSIL.

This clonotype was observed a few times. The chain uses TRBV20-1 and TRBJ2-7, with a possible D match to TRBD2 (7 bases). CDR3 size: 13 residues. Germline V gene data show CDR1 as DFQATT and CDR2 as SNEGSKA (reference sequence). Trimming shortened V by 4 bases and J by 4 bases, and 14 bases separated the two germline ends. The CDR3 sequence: CSAIRGRAYEQYF. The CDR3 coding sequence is TGCAGTGCTATTAGGGGGAGGGCATACGAGCAGTACTTC.

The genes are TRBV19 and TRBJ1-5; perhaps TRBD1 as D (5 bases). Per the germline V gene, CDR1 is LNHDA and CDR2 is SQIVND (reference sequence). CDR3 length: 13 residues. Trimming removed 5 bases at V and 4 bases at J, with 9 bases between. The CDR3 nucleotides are TGTGCCAGTAGTCAACAGGTAAATCAGCCCCAGCATTTT. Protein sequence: CASSQQVNQPQHF.

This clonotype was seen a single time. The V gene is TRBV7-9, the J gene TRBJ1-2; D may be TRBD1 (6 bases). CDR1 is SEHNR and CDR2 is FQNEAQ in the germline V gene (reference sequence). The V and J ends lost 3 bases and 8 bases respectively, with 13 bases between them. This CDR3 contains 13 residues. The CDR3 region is CASSLTRGGGYTF. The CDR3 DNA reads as TGTGCCAGCAGCTTGACGAGGGGGGGAGGCTACACCTTC.

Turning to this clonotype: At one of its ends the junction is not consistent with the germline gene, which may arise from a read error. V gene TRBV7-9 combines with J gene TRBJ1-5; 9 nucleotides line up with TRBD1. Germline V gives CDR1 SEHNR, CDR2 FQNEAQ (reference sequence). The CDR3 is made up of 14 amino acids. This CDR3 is CASSSDRGNRPQHF. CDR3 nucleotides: TGTGCCAGCAGCTCGGACAGGGGCAATCGGCCCCAGCATTTT.